These 16 T cell receptor beta chains were sequenced from one sample in a study of blood T cell repertoires in COVID-19. TCRdb's copy holds only in-frame clones and misses some; the assay was immunoSEQ multiplex PCR. The table includes 75,000 or so clones, around 83% detected once. Sequencing was performed on peripheral blood. The receptors stem from an older woman with acute or convalescent COVID-19.

V gene TRBV28 combines with J gene TRBJ2-1; 10 nucleotides match TRBD2. The V segment lost 3 bases and the J segment 10 bases; nucleotides outside the gene matches: 12. The CDR3 runs to 16 residues. The germline V gene encodes CDR1 MDHEN and CDR2 SYDVKM. The CDR3 DNA reads as TGTGCCAGCAGTTTGGGGGGCCTAGCGGGAGTTCAGGAGCAGTTCTTC. Amino acids: CASSLGGLAGVQEQFF.

The genes are TRBV20-1 and TRBJ1-1; D not certain. The CDR3 loop spans 11 amino acids. Germline V lookup: CDR1 DFQATT, CDR2 SNEGSKA (reference sequence). In DNA, the CDR3 is TGCAGCCGAAACAGTCCCACTGAAGCTTTCTTT. Its translation is CSRNSPTEAFF.

The chain employs TRBV6-6 and TRBJ1-1, with TRBD1 as a possible D gene (5 bases). Germline V CDR1 and CDR2: MNHNY, SVGAGI (reference sequence). The CDR3 spans 13 residues. Trimming stripped 4 bases from V and 4 bases from J, with 10 bases between. The DNA for the CDR3 is TGTGCCAGCAGTTCTCACAGGAGCACTGAAGCTTTCTTT. Its protein product is CASSSHRSTEAFF.

The V and J genes are TRBV6-5 and TRBJ2-7, with TRBD1 matching over 9 bases. The V segment lost 7 bases and the J segment 1 base; nucleotides outside the gene matches: 2. The germline V gene has CDR1 MNHEY and CDR2 SVGAGI. CDR3 size: 13 residues. The chain's CDR3 is CASTGTGSYEQYF. In DNA, the CDR3 is TGTGCCAGCACCGGGACAGGGTCCTACGAGCAGTACTTC.

The rearrangement joins TRBV7-2 to TRBJ2-1; D possibly corresponds to TRBD2 (7 bases). V was clipped by 1 base and J by 4 bases, with 17 bases between them. The CDR3 spans 17 residues. CDR1 and CDR2 (germline): SGHTA, FQGNSA. The chain's CDR3 is CASSLEGGGRIYNEQFF. Here the CDR3 DNA reads TGTGCCAGCAGCTTAGAAGGGGGAGGGAGAATTTACAATGAGCAGTTCTTC.

This chain joins TRBV12-3 or TRBV12-4 and TRBJ1-2; D remains unclear. The CDR3 is 13 residues long. Trimming stripped 4 bases from V and 5 bases from J, with 11 bases between. Here the CDR3 DNA reads TGTGCCAGCAGTTCCGACAATCTTTATGGCTACACCTTC. It yields the protein CASSSDNLYGYTF.

V and J are TRBV2 and TRBJ1-3; the D gene is possibly TRBD1 (6 bases). V gave up 0 bases and J gave up 4 bases, with 10 bases separating them. This CDR3 spans 15 amino acids. The germline CDR1 and CDR2 sequences are SNHLY and FYNNEI. The CDR3 loop reads CASSEAQGWGNTIYF. CDR3 sequence (DNA): TGTGCCAGCAGTGAAGCGCAGGGGTGGGGAAACACCATATATTTT. The full variable domain, rest sourced from reference TRBV2 and TRBJ1-3, is EPEVTQTPSHQVTQMGQEVILRCVPISNHLYFYWYRQILGQKVEFLVSFYNNEISEKSEIFDDQFSVERPDGSNFTLKIRSTKLEDSAMYFCASSEAQGWGNTIYFGEGSWLTVV.

V usage is TRBV18 and J usage is TRBJ2-3, with 8 bases aligning to TRBD1. The CDR3 covers 15 residues. CDR1 is KGHSH, CDR2 LQKENI, per germline. V trimming: 3 bases; J trimming: 0 bases; junction bases outside the gene matches: 2. As DNA, the CDR3 is TGTGCCAGCTCACCTGGACAGGGAAGCACAGATACGCAGTATTTT. Translated, it gives CASSPGQGSTDTQYF.

The CDR3 nucleotides are TGTGCCAGCAGTCCTGGACTAGCGCCGCAAGAGACCCAGTACTTC. Protein sequence: CASSPGLAPQETQYF. The V and J genes are TRBV11-2 and TRBJ2-5, with TRBD2 identical over 9 bases. The CDR3 loop spans 15 amino acids. The trim removed 6 bases at V and 2 bases at J, leaving 7 bases unmatched. Per the germline V gene, CDR1 is SGHAT and CDR2 is FQNNGV.

The chain links TRBV25-1 to TRBJ2-1, with 8 nucleotides matching TRBD2. The length of the CDR3 is 15 residues. The germline V gene encodes CDR1 MGHDK and CDR2 SYGVNS. The ends lost 3 bases at V and 10 bases at J; junction bases unmatched: 11. The CDR3 reads CASSDSLTGGYEQFF. CDR3 nucleotides: TGTGCCAGCAGTGATTCCCTGACGGGAGGGTACGAGCAGTTCTTC.

V is TRBV12-5 and J is TRBJ1-1; 7 bases match TRBD1. Losses at the gene ends were 7 bases for V and 4 bases for J; bases not matched to a gene: 9. This CDR3 spans 14 amino acids. From germline, CDR1 is LGHNT and CDR2 FRNRAP. In DNA form, the CDR3 reads TGTGCTAGTGCCCTGGACAGGCAAATCACTGAAGCTTTCTTT. It specifies CASALDRQITEAFF.

The CDR3 region has the DNA TGTGCCAGCAGCTCGACTATGTCCGACGAGCAGTACTTC. It specifies CASSSTMSDEQYF. This chain connects TRBV7-9 to TRBJ2-7; possible D gene TRBD2, 5 bases. The germline gives CDR1 SEHNR, CDR2 FQNEAQ (reference sequence). The CDR3 extends over 13 amino acids. With 4 bases removed from V and 5 bases from J, the gap between germline ends came to 12 bases.

The table lists this clone with a few counts. The genes are TRBV19 and TRBJ2-1, with 12 bases that match TRBD2. The CDR3 runs 16 residues. J gave up 3 bases and V 7 bases, and 7 bases lay outside the gene matches. Germline V gene sequence: CDR1 LNHDA, CDR2 SQIVND (reference sequence). This chain's CDR3 is CASTTSGRPVYNEQFF. In DNA, the CDR3 is TGTGCCAGTACGACTAGCGGGAGACCCGTCTACAATGAGCAGTTCTTC.

This chain links TRBV19 with TRBJ2-1, with 13 bases matching TRBD2. Trimming at V came to 1 base and at J to 7 bases, leaving 1 base not matched to a gene. The CDR3 totals 15 residues. Germline V CDR1 and CDR2: LNHDA, SQIVND (reference sequence). CDR3 sequence: CASSIGLAGGNEQFF. The DNA of the CDR3 is TGTGCCAGTAGTATAGGACTAGCGGGAGGTAATGAGCAGTTCTTC.

With respect to this clone: An end of the junction differs from the germline gene, which may be a read error. The rearrangement uses TRBV7-2 and TRBJ2-1; 11 bases line up with TRBD2. CDR1 is SGHTA and CDR2 is FQGNSA in the germline V gene. The CDR3 length is 15 residues. DNA of the CDR3: TGTGCCAGCAGCGTAGCGGGAGGGATAAACAATGAGCAGTTCTTC. Protein product: CASSVAGGINNEQFF.

This clone has only one observation. V gene TRBV9 combines with J gene TRBJ1-3; tentatively, D is TRBD1 (5 bases). The germline CDR1 and CDR2 sequences are SGDLS and YYNGEE. The CDR3 contains 13 residues. The V gene lost 3 bases and the J gene lost 9 bases, with 13 bases spanning the gap. CDR3 protein: CASSAGPGGTIYF. Written as DNA, the CDR3 is TGTGCCAGCAGCGCGGGACCCGGGGGCACCATATATTTT.